Listed below are T cell receptor beta chains from one sample, sequenced in a study of control samples from healthy donors and cancer patients. Generated by immunoSEQ multiplex PCR, the TCRdb table keeps only in-frame clones and is missing some. The sample comprises tens of thousands of clones, around 91% of which are singletons, and about 15% rests with the top ten. The source material was blood. The receptors stem from a man aged 30-40 years in good health. The CDR3 runs from the conserved cysteine through the conserved F or W. The order of the fields is CDR3 length, clone size, D gene, V gene, J gene, CDR3 protein, CDR3 DNA. A D gene is named only where the DNA matches it firmly. The size field is filled for only some rows; it gives once, few, many or a size class.

>15|NA|NA|TRBV3-1/TRBV3-2|TRBJ1-1
CASSQDPGAYTEAFF
TGTGCCAGCAGCCAAGATCCGGGGGCGTACACTGAAGCTTTCTTT
>14|NA|NA|TRBV4-1|TRBJ2-7
CASSLRKGGYEQYF
TGCGCCAGCAGCCTCCGAAAAGGGGGCTACGAGCAGTACTTC
>17|NA|TRBD2|TRBV18|TRBJ2-3
CASSPPGLAGGGDTQYF
TGTGCCAGCTCACCACCTGGACTAGCGGGGGGCGGAGATACGCAGTATTTT
>13|NA|NA|TRBV28|TRBJ1-5
CASSSSGAGAQHF
TGTGCCAGCAGTTCCTCCGGCGCAGGGGCCCAGCATTTT
>14|NA|NA|TRBV28|TRBJ2-7
CASSLLGGKYEQYF
TGTGCCAGCAGTTTATTGGGGGGCAAGTACGAGCAGTACTTC
>15|NA|NA|TRBV28|TRBJ1-5
CASSSKNWSNQPQHF
TGTGCCAGCAGTTCAAAGAACTGGAGCAATCAGCCCCAGCATTTT
>13|NA|TRBD2|TRBV29-1|TRBJ2-1
CSVGLAGYNEQFF
TGCAGCGTTGGACTAGCGGGGTACAATGAGCAGTTCTTC
>16|NA|TRBD2|TRBV4-2|TRBJ2-7
CASSQEGLAEPYEQYF
TGTGCCAGCAGCCAAGAGGGGCTAGCGGAACCCTACGAGCAGTACTTC
>16|NA|NA|TRBV6-1|TRBJ2-6
CASSEQGRAGANVLTF
TGTGCCAGCAGTGAACAGGGCAGGGCTGGGGCCAACGTCCTGACTTTC
>13|NA|NA|TRBV6-5|TRBJ1-4
CASRRATNEKLFF
TGTGCCAGCAGGAGAGCAACTAATGAAAAACTGTTTTTT
>13|NA|TRBD2|TRBV6-5|TRBJ2-7
CASNGLAGYEQYF
TGTGCCAGCAACGGACTAGCGGGGTACGAGCAGTACTTC
>13|NA|NA|TRBV24-1|TRBJ2-5
CATSAAGRQTQYF
TGTGCCACCAGTGCGGCAGGGCGCCAGACCCAGTACTTC
>14|NA|TRBD1|TRBV14|TRBJ2-5
CASSQVDRGETQYF
TGTGCCAGCAGCCAGGTAGACAGGGGGGAGACCCAGTACTTC
>12|NA|NA|TRBV5-4|TRBJ1-1
CAIQQGNTEAFF
TGTGCCATTCAACAGGGGAACACTGAAGCTTTCTTT
>18|NA|NA|TRBV27|TRBJ2-1
CASSLRRDGGTLYNEQFF
TGTGCCAGCAGTTTGCGTCGGGACGGAGGGACCCTATACAATGAGCAGTTCTTC
>14|NA|NA|TRBV18|TRBJ1-2
CASSPEEGRYGYTF
TGTGCCAGCTCACCAGAGGAGGGTCGCTATGGCTACACCTTC
>14|NA|TRBD2|TRBV6-6|TRBJ2-5
CASSPTGTTKTQYF
TGTGCCAGCAGCCCAACCGGGACTACCAAGACCCAGTACTTC
>14|NA|NA|TRBV2|TRBJ1-5
CAGGTLKSNQPQHF
TGTGCCGGTGGGACACTTAAAAGCAATCAGCCCCAGCATTTT
>15|NA|NA|TRBV5-1|TRBJ2-3
CASSSLVGNTDTQYF
TGCGCCAGCAGCTCTCTAGTCGGTAACACAGATACGCAGTATTTT
>15|NA|NA|TRBV27|TRBJ1-6
CASSYTRDGNSPLHF
TGTGCCAGCAGTTATACCCGGGACGGGAATTCACCCCTCCACTTT
>12|once|NA|TRBV27|TRBJ1-6
CASSLAGSPLHF
TGTGCCAGCAGCCTCGCGGGATCACCCCTCCACTTT
>13|NA|TRBD1|TRBV12-3/TRBV12-4|TRBJ2-5
CASRDRTPETQYF
TGTGCCAGCAGGGACAGGACACCTGAGACCCAGTACTTC
>13|NA|NA|TRBV9|TRBJ2-5
CASSPGGKETQYF
TGTGCCAGCAGCCCAGGGGGGAAAGAGACCCAGTACTTC
>15|NA|TRBD2|TRBV10-3|TRBJ2-1
CAISEPSGYYNEQFF
TGTGCCATCAGTGAACCTAGCGGATATTACAATGAGCAGTTCTTC
>12|NA|NA|TRBV10-1|TRBJ2-7
CASSADRYEQYF
TGCGCCAGCAGTGCAGACAGGTACGAGCAGTACTTC
>12|once|NA|TRBV30|TRBJ2-7
CALRTVSYEQYF
TGTGCCCTCCGGACGGTCTCCTACGAGCAGTACTTC
>17|NA|TRBD2|TRBV23-1|TRBJ2-3
CASSHDLREALTDTQYF
TGCGCCAGCAGTCACGATTTGCGGGAGGCCCTCACAGATACGCAGTATTTT
>12|once|NA|TRBV28|TRBJ2-7
CANSLYTYEQYF
TGTGCCAACAGTTTATACACCTACGAGCAGTACTTC
>13|once|NA|TRBV7-9|TRBJ1-5
CASSLEGDQPQHF
TGTGCCAGCAGCTTAGAGGGAGATCAGCCCCAGCATTTT
>17|NA|NA|TRBV5-8|TRBJ1-2
CASSSPPRTPNNYGYTF
TGTGCCAGCAGCTCCCCTCCGAGGACACCCAATAACTATGGCTACACCTTC
>14|NA|NA|TRBV9|TRBJ1-6
CASSDGPYNSPLHF
TGTGCCAGCAGCGACGGACCGTATAATTCACCCCTCCACTTT
>13|NA|NA|TRBV27|TRBJ1-6
CASKLEPASPLHF
TGTGCCAGCAAACTGGAGCCTGCCTCACCCCTCCACTTT
>14|NA|TRBD2|TRBV29-1|TRBJ2-3
CSVEVRGGTDTQYF
TGCAGCGTTGAAGTACGGGGGGGCACAGATACGCAGTATTTT
>15|NA|NA|TRBV3-1/TRBV3-2|TRBJ2-4
CASSQDPGRQNIQYF
TGTGCCAGCAGCCAAGACCCAGGGCGCCAAAACATTCAGTACTTC
>12|NA|NA|TRBV28|TRBJ1-5
CASSLKIQPQHF
TGTGCCAGCAGTTTAAAAATACAGCCCCAGCATTTT
>14|NA|NA|TRBV11-2|TRBJ2-5
CASSYRRSGETQYF
TGTGCCAGCAGCTACCGAAGGTCAGGGGAGACCCAGTACTTC
>16|NA|NA|TRBV6-1|TRBJ1-5
CASSGEDSKFSQPQHF
TGTGCCAGCAGTGGAGAGGACAGTAAATTTTCTCAGCCCCAGCATTTT
>15|NA|NA|TRBV5-6|TRBJ2-1
CASSLRRGAYNEQFF
TGTGCCAGCAGCTTGAGGAGGGGCGCATACAATGAGCAGTTCTTC
>13|NA|TRBD1|TRBV9|TRBJ1-2
CASSPWDRDGYTF
TGTGCCAGCAGCCCCTGGGACAGGGATGGCTACACCTTC
>15|NA|NA|TRBV19|TRBJ1-5
CATDHSRDSNQPQHF
TGTGCCACCGACCACAGTAGGGATAGCAATCAGCCCCAGCATTTT
>16|NA|NA|TRBV5-4|TRBJ1-5
CASSLGGAGGNQPQHF
TGTGCCAGCAGCTTAGGAGGGGCCGGGGGCAATCAGCCCCAGCATTTT
>13|NA|TRBD1|TRBV12-3/TRBV12-4|TRBJ1-2
CASSRDRTYGYTF
TGTGCCAGCAGTCGGGACAGGACTTATGGCTACACCTTC